Following are 3 T cell receptor beta chains from one sample sequenced in a study of tumor and adjacent non-tumor tissue in lung cancer. A modified ARM-PCR protocol with three rounds of nested PCR amplified TCRbeta. TCRdb redid the calling of the multiplex PCR reads with MiXCR, one entry per CDR3 protein. The sample includes about 110,000 distinct CDR3 sequences, roughly two thirds of them seen just once. No cell sorting was done before RNA was extracted from the tissue. Distant lung tissue was collected more than 3 cm away from the tumor edge. The specimen sequenced was distant non-tumor lung tissue. Receptor source: a man between 60 and 75 years old with non-small cell lung cancer.

Concerning this clonotype: This may be a read error, as it is one base from a much larger clone. J is TRBJ2-5 and V is TRBV6-6; tentative D call: TRBD2 (5 bases). The length of the CDR3 is 12 residues. From germline, CDR1 is MNHNY and CDR2 SVGAGI (reference sequence). This chain's CDR3 is CASTQAAETQNF. CDR3 coding DNA: TGTGCCAGCACCCAAGCGGCGGAGACCCAGAACTTC.

This clonotype was detected ten times or more. This chain uses TRBV7-9 with TRBJ2-1; D is possibly TRBD1 or TRBD2 (5 bases each). The V gene's germline CDR1 is SEHNR and CDR2 FQNEAQ (reference sequence). Trimming pared 5 bases from V and 7 bases from J, leaving 15 bases between. This CDR3 is built from 14 residues. The CDR3 here is CASSPGAAWNEQFF. Here the CDR3 DNA reads TGTGCCAGCAGCCCCGGGGCCGCCTGGAATGAGCAGTTCTTC.

The rearrangement links TRBV6-6 to TRBJ1-5, with D possibly matching TRBD1 (5 bases). This CDR3 has 19 amino acids. Per germline, CDR1 MNHNY and CDR2 SVGAGI (reference sequence). Trimming shortened V by 5 bases and J by 12 bases, and 35 bases separated the two germline ends. CDR3 in amino acids: CASSPYIQMGQEDGHLQHF. CDR3 DNA sequence: TGTGCCAGCAGTCCATATATACAAATGGGGCAGGAGGACGGTCATCTCCAGCATTTT.